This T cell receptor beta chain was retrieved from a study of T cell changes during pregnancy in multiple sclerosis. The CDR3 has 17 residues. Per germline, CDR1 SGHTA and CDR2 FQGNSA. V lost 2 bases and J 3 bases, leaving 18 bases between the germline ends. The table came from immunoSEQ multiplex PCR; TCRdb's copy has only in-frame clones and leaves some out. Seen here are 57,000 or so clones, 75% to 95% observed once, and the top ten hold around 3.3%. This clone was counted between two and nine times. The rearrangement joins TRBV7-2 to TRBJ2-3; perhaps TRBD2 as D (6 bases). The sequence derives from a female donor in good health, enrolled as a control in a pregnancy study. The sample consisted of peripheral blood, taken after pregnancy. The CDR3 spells CASSLRPGSPATDTQYF. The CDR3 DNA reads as TGTGCCAGCAGCTTACGCCCCGGGAGTCCTGCGACAGATACGCAGTATTTT.